This is a list of T cell receptor beta chains from one sample in a study of T cell changes during pregnancy in multiple sclerosis. Clones were sequenced by immunoSEQ multiplex PCR, and TCRdb holds only the in-frame ones, with some missing. The sample records about 25,000 clones, more than 85% being singletons. Specimen: CD4+ T cells from peripheral blood mononuclear cells, collected in the second trimester of pregnancy. The receptors here all came from a female donor in good health, enrolled as a control in a pregnancy study. CDR3s include the opening cysteine and the closing phenylalanine or tryptophan. The order of the fields is V gene, D gene, CDR3 length, J gene, clone size, CDR3 DNA, CDR3 protein. D genes are given only for firm matches. Rows may omit the clone size; those that give it use once, few, many or a size class.

V: TRBV15; D: TRBD1; length: 14; J: TRBJ1-1; size: -; DNA: TGTGCCACCAGCGCGGACAGGGGATTAACTGAAGCTTTCTTT; CDR3: CATSADRGLTEAFF
V: TRBV19; D: TRBD1; length: 16; J: TRBJ1-2; size: -; DNA: TGTGCCAGTAGTAGGGGACAGGGTCAGAGAGCTCATGGCTACACCTTC; CDR3: CASSRGQGQRAHGYTF
V: TRBV28; D: -; length: 13; J: TRBJ1-4; size: once; DNA: TGTGCCAGCAAGAGGGACGGGCGGGGAAAACTGTTTTTT; CDR3: CASKRDGRGKLFF
V: TRBV10-2; D: -; length: 15; J: TRBJ2-7; size: -; DNA: TGCGCCAGCAGTGAGTCCTCGGCCCAGAGGGGGGAGCAGTACTTC; CDR3: CASSESSAQRGEQYF
V: TRBV7-3; D: -; length: 14; J: TRBJ2-7; size: -; DNA: TGTGCCAGCAGCACCTGGGGGCAACCCTACGAGCAGTACTTC; CDR3: CASSTWGQPYEQYF
V: TRBV11-2; D: -; length: 14; J: TRBJ1-4; size: -; DNA: TGTGCCAGCAGCCGGAGAGCAACTAATGAAAAACTGTTTTTT; CDR3: CASSRRATNEKLFF
V: TRBV5-6; D: -; length: 19; J: TRBJ1-5; size: -; DNA: TGTGCCAGCAGCTTGGGGCTAGCGGGAGGTCTCGGAGGCAATCAGCCCCAGCATTTT; CDR3: CASSLGLAGGLGGNQPQHF
V: TRBV9; D: TRBD1; length: 16; J: TRBJ2-2; size: -; DNA: TGTGCCAGCAGCGTAGAAGGGACAGTGTATACCGGGGAGCTGTTTTTT; CDR3: CASSVEGTVYTGELFF
V: TRBV9; D: -; length: 16; J: TRBJ2-3; size: -; DNA: TGTGCCAGCAGCGTCTCAAGCGGGCTAAGCACAGATACGCAGTATTTT; CDR3: CASSVSSGLSTDTQYF
V: TRBV19; D: -; length: 16; J: TRBJ2-5; size: -; DNA: TGTGCCAGTAGTGGCCGCGGCAGGGGGGCGAGAGAGACCCAGTACTTC; CDR3: CASSGRGRGARETQYF
V: TRBV19; D: TRBD2; length: 13; J: TRBJ2-1; size: -; DNA: TGTGCCAGTTCGACTAGCGCTTACAATGAGCAGTTCTTC; CDR3: CASSTSAYNEQFF
V: TRBV7-2; D: -; length: 13; J: TRBJ1-5; size: -; DNA: TGTGCCAGCAGCTTAGATCTTCGGCAGCCCCAGCATTTT; CDR3: CASSLDLRQPQHF
V: TRBV5-5; D: TRBD2; length: 14; J: TRBJ2-3; size: -; DNA: TGTGCCAGCAGCTCAGCGGGGGGTTACGATACGCAGTATTTT; CDR3: CASSSAGGYDTQYF
V: TRBV27; D: -; length: 13; J: TRBJ1-2; size: few; DNA: TGTGCCAGCAGCCCTCCGGGGGGCTATGGCTACACCTTC; CDR3: CASSPPGGYGYTF
V: TRBV11-3; D: -; length: 13; J: TRBJ1-1; size: -; DNA: TGTGCCAGCAGCTTAGATCAGGGTTCTGAAGCTTTCTTT; CDR3: CASSLDQGSEAFF
V: TRBV7-9; D: TRBD1; length: 14; J: TRBJ2-3; size: -; DNA: TGTGCCAGCAGCCAAAGACAGGGGGCAGATACGCAGTATTTT; CDR3: CASSQRQGADTQYF
V: TRBV14; D: TRBD1; length: 14; J: TRBJ1-1; size: few; DNA: TGTGCCAGCAGCCAAGATTGGGGGACAGGGTACGCTTTCTTT; CDR3: CASSQDWGTGYAFF
V: TRBV19; D: -; length: 14; J: TRBJ2-2; size: -; DNA: TGTGCCAGTAGTACCCAGGTGAACACCGGGGAGCTGTTTTTT; CDR3: CASSTQVNTGELFF
V: TRBV27; D: -; length: 12; J: TRBJ2-5; size: -; DNA: TGTGCCAGCGGTATAAGGGAGGAGACCCAGTACTTC; CDR3: CASGIREETQYF
V: TRBV5-1; D: TRBD2; length: 16; J: TRBJ2-3; size: -; DNA: TGCGCCAGCAGCTTGGAGGCCAGCGGGGGAACAGATACGCAGTATTTT; CDR3: CASSLEASGGTDTQYF
V: TRBV19; D: -; length: 16; J: TRBJ2-2; size: -; DNA: TGTGCCAGTAGTATGGTGACAGGATTTAGCACCGGGGAGCTGTTTTTT; CDR3: CASSMVTGFSTGELFF
V: TRBV10-2; D: TRBD2; length: 14; J: TRBJ2-1; size: -; DNA: TGCGCCAGCAGTGAACTAGCGGGAGTGGATGAGCAGTTCTTC; CDR3: CASSELAGVDEQFF
V: TRBV5-1; D: TRBD1; length: 17; J: TRBJ2-3; size: -; DNA: TGCGCCAGCAGCGGCGCCACAGGGGGTTTTAGCACAGATACGCAGTATTTT; CDR3: CASSGATGGFSTDTQYF
V: TRBV14; D: TRBD2; length: 16; J: TRBJ2-3; size: -; DNA: TGTGCCAGCAGCCAGACCAGCGGGAGGGGGACAGATACGCAGTATTTT; CDR3: CASSQTSGRGTDTQYF
V: TRBV27; D: TRBD1; length: 14; J: TRBJ2-7; size: -; DNA: TGTGCCAGCAGTCCTTCGACAGGGGAATACGAGCAGTACTTC; CDR3: CASSPSTGEYEQYF
V: TRBV5-6; D: TRBD1; length: 16; J: TRBJ1-1; size: -; DNA: TGTGCCAGCAGCTCGGTCGGGGGACAGGGAATCACTGAAGCTTTCTTT; CDR3: CASSSVGGQGITEAFF
V: TRBV30; D: TRBD1; length: 13; J: TRBJ1-4; size: -; DNA: TGTGCCTGGGGGACAGGTACTAATGAAAAACTGTTTTTT; CDR3: CAWGTGTNEKLFF
V: TRBV6-1; D: TRBD1; length: 12; J: TRBJ1-2; size: -; DNA: TGTGCCACCTCGACAGGGGACAGTGGCTACACCTTC; CDR3: CATSTGDSGYTF
V: TRBV7-9; D: -; length: 14; J: TRBJ1-2; size: -; DNA: TGTGCCAGCAGCTTGGAACAGGGTTTAGGTGGCTACACCTTC; CDR3: CASSLEQGLGGYTF
V: TRBV11-2; D: -; length: 13; J: TRBJ1-2; size: once; DNA: TGTGCCAGCAGCATAACAGATGACTATGGCTACACCTTC; CDR3: CASSITDDYGYTF
V: TRBV18; D: -; length: 14; J: TRBJ2-3; size: -; DNA: TGTGCCAGCTCACCACCCGGGGGCACAGATACGCAGTATTTT; CDR3: CASSPPGGTDTQYF
V: TRBV10-3; D: -; length: 16; J: TRBJ2-2; size: -; DNA: TGTGCCATCAGTGACTCGACAGGTTGGAACACCGGGGAGCTGTTTTTT; CDR3: CAISDSTGWNTGELFF
V: TRBV5-4; D: -; length: 14; J: TRBJ2-2; size: -; DNA: TGTGCCAGCGGAGGGGGCCCTAACACCGGGGAGCTGTTTTTT; CDR3: CASGGGPNTGELFF
V: TRBV4-1; D: -; length: 15; J: TRBJ1-6; size: few; DNA: TGCGCCAGCAGCCAAGATAGCTCCTATAATTCACCCCTCCACTTT; CDR3: CASSQDSSYNSPLHF
V: TRBV9; D: -; length: 15; J: TRBJ2-5; size: -; DNA: TGTGCCAGCAGCGTAGGTGGGCTAGCGTGGGAGACCCAGTACTTC; CDR3: CASSVGGLAWETQYF
V: TRBV7-9; D: TRBD1; length: 14; J: TRBJ2-3; size: -; DNA: TGTGCCAGCAGCTTTACGGGACAGGGGGGTACGCAGTATTTT; CDR3: CASSFTGQGGTQYF